What follows is one T cell receptor (beta chain) and its context. Its antigen is unknown. Germline V gene sequence: CDR1 SGHRS, CDR2 YFSETQ. Trimming cost V 3 bases and J 1 base, with 10 bases left between them. This CDR3 contains 14 residues. A sample-barcoded 5' primer and a J-beta primer mix were used in a second PCR of roughly 7 to 11 cycles. Each cDNA molecule was tagged by a template-switch adaptor with 12 random nucleotides. TCRdb redid the calling of the 5' RACE reads with MiXCR, one entry per CDR3 protein. The table includes a few hundred thousand distinct CDR3 sequences, roughly a quarter detected once. These data come from a study of blood T cells in healthy people across ages. Whole-study results and caveats: Long-lived donors carried more naive CD4+ cells and greater diversity than aged donors. Observed TCR beta diversity per million T cells went down as age went up. This fall followed a roughly linear course with age.

Peripheral blood was drawn, approximately 9.5 milliliters per donor. The source of this sequence is a woman in her seventies in good health. This rearrangement joins TRBV5-1 to TRBJ1-1; D may be TRBD1 (6 bases). Sequencing was done on a sample of blood. This chain's CDR3 is CASSWGHWNTEAFF. The CDR3 nucleotides are TGCGCCAGCAGCTGGGGACACTGGAACACTGAAGCTTTCTTT.